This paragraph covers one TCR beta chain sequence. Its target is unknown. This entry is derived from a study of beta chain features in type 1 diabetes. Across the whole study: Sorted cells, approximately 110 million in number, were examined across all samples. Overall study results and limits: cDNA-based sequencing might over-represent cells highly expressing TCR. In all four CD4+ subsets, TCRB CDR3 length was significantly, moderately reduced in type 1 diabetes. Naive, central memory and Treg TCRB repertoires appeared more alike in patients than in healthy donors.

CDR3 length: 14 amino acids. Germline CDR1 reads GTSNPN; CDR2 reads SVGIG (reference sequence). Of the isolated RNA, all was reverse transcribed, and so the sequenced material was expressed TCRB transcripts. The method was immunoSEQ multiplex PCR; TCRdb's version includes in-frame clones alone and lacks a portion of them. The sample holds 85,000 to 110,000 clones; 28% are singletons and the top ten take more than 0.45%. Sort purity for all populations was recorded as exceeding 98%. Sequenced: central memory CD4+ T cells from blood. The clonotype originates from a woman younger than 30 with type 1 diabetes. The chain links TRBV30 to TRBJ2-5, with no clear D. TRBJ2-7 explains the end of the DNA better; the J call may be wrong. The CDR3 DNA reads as TGTGCCTGGAGTAGACCGCTTCGAGGCTACGAGCAGTACTTC. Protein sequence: CAWSRPLRGYEQYF.